Each of the 9 T cell receptor beta chains below was sequenced from the same sample in a study of T cells in localized non-small cell lung cancer. Some clones are missing from TCRdb's copy, which holds only in-frame ones; the method was immunoSEQ multiplex PCR. The table lists under 30,000 clones, 90% of them singletons, with 6.9% in the top ten. Material: peripheral blood, obtained before any cancer treatment. The source is a woman between 35 and 70 years old with stage I lung adenocarcinoma.

J is TRBJ1-2 and V is TRBV28; 9 bases align to TRBD1. V lost 6 bases, J lost 4 bases, and 12 bases stayed unmatched. Germline loops: CDR1 MDHEN, CDR2 SYDVKM. The CDR3 has 16 residues. The CDR3 DNA reads TGTGCCAGCAGGGCCGGGACAGGGTCAGGGACCTATGGCTACACCTTC. Translating gives CASRAGTGSGTYGYTF.

The chain joins TRBV28 to TRBJ1-2; a possible D gene is TRBD1 (6 bases). Trimming shortened V by 8 bases and J by 4 bases, and 17 bases separated the two germline ends. Germline CDR1 and CDR2: MDHEN and SYDVKM. This CDR3 is 14 amino acids long. CDR3 nucleotides: TGTGCCAGCGGGGATTTGGACAGTACCTATGGCTACACCTTC. It encodes CASGDLDSTYGYTF.

The rearrangement joins TRBV5-4 to TRBJ1-2; D remains ambiguous. This CDR3 comprises 11 residues. Germline V gene lookup returns CDR1 SGHNT and CDR2 YYREEE (reference sequence). Trimming stripped 3 bases from V and 8 bases from J, with 8 bases between. The CDR3 here is CASSSTGGYTF. The CDR3 DNA follows: TGTGCCAGCAGCTCTACGGGGGGCTACACCTTC. Drawing the rest from reference TRBV5-4 and TRBJ1-2, the complete variable domain is ETGVTQSPTHLIKTRGQQVTLRCSSQSGHNTVSWYQQALGQGPQFIFQYYREEENGRGNFPPRFSGLQFPNYSSELNVNALELDDSALYLCASSSTGGYTFGSGTRLTVV.

The gene calls are TRBV7-2 and TRBJ1-5; D is unresolved. The CDR3 totals 13 residues. The germline CDR1 and CDR2 sequences are SGHTA and FQGNSA. Trimming pared 7 bases from V and 2 bases from J, leaving 9 bases between. The CDR3 DNA reads TGTGCCAGCACCCTAGCTGGCAATCAGCCCCAGCATTTT. This gives the protein CASTLAGNQPQHF.

The rearrangement joins TRBV28 to TRBJ1-4; possibly TRBD1 for D (6 bases). V shed 5 bases and J shed 8 bases, with 12 bases lying between them. The V gene's germline CDR1 is MDHEN and CDR2 SYDVKM. CDR3 length: 13 amino acids. CDR3 in amino acids: CASSHRVYEKLFF. The CDR3 region has the DNA TGTGCCAGCAGTCACAGGGTTTACGAAAAACTGTTTTTT.

The gene calls are TRBV4-1 and TRBJ1-1, with 7 bases that match TRBD1. V was clipped by 2 bases and J by 0 bases; unmatched bases: 9. CDR1 MGHRA and CDR2 YSYEKL come from the germline V gene. The CDR3 totals 17 residues. CDR3 bases: TGCGCCAGCAGCCAAATAGGGCCGGGACAGTTGAACACTGAAGCTTTCTTT. It yields the protein CASSQIGPGQLNTEAFF.

The chain carries TRBV5-4 and TRBJ1-4, with a tentative D call TRBD1 (5 bases). V was pared by 4 bases and J by 8 bases, with 12 bases between. Germline loops: CDR1 SGHNT, CDR2 YYREEE (reference sequence). This CDR3 spans 13 amino acids. CDR3 nucleotides: TGTGCCAGCAGCGGCGGGACTCGGGAAAAACTGTTTTTT. Its translation: CASSGGTREKLFF.

The chain joins TRBV30 to TRBJ1-3; D ambiguous. V lost 3 bases to trimming and J lost 1 base, with 7 bases between them. This CDR3 is built from 13 residues. CDR1 GTSNPN and CDR2 SVGIG come from the germline V gene (reference sequence). The CDR3, as DNA: TGTGCCTGGAGGGCCTCTTCTGGAAACACCATATATTTT. Amino acids: CAWRASSGNTIYF.

This chain connects TRBV5-8 to TRBJ1-1; D is unresolved. Germline V CDR1 and CDR2: SGHTS, YDEGEE. V dropped 0 bases and J dropped 8 bases, with 11 bases sitting between them. This CDR3 spans 13 amino acids. As DNA, the CDR3 is TGTGCCAGCAGCTTGGGGGAGGCGGCCGAAGCTTTCTTT. Protein: CASSLGEAAEAFF.